These 4 T cell receptor beta chains were sequenced from one sample in a study of blood T cell repertoires in COVID-19. Profiled with immunoSEQ multiplex PCR; TCRdb holds only in-frame clones, not every one. The sample lists about 100,000 clones; around 64% were seen once. The sequencing input was peripheral blood. These receptors came from a woman between 35 and 50 years old with acute or convalescent COVID-19.

V usage is TRBV7-2 and J usage is TRBJ2-1, with 8 nucleotides matching TRBD2. J was trimmed by 7 bases and V by 5 bases; bases with no gene match: 7. This CDR3 has 14 residues. Germline lookup yields CDR1 SGHTA and CDR2 FQGNSA. CDR3 nucleotide sequence: TGTGCCAGCAGCCATGGGACTAGTAGTAATGAGCAGTTCTTC. The encoded protein is CASSHGTSSNEQFF. Filled out from reference TRBV7-2 and TRBJ2-1, the complete variable domain reads GAGVSQSPSNKVTEKGKDVELRCDPISGHTALYWYRQSLGQGLEFLIYFQGNSAPDKSGLPSDRFSAERTGGSVSTLTIQRTQQEDSAVYLCASSHGTSSNEQFFGPGTRLTVL.

The V and J genes are TRBV5-5 and TRBJ1-5; the D gene is possibly TRBD1 (6 bases). CDR3 length: 13 amino acids. Trimming removed 4 bases at V and 5 bases at J, with 10 bases between. In germline, CDR1 is SGHKS, CDR2 YYEKEE (reference sequence). CDR3 protein: CASSISGDQPQHF. For the CDR3, the DNA is TGTGCCAGCAGCATTTCAGGGGATCAGCCCCAGCATTTT.

This clone appeared a few times. The chain has TRBV3-1 (or the pseudogene TRBV3-2) and TRBJ2-5; possibly TRBD2 for D (6 bases). V lost 3 bases to trimming and J lost 2 bases, with 13 bases between them. CDR1 is LGHDT, CDR2 YNNKEL, per germline (reference sequence). CDR3 length: 15 residues. The DNA for the CDR3 is TGTGCCAGCAGCCAGGTCCTAGCGCGACAAGAGACCCAGTACTTC. Translated: CASSQVLARQETQYF.

The chain joins TRBV30 to TRBJ1-4; the D is unclear. The CDR3 extends over 14 amino acids. CDR1 is GTSNPN and CDR2 is SVGIG in the germline V gene (reference sequence). V was trimmed by 1 base and J by 4 bases, leaving 10 bases between them. CDR3: CAWSGDMINEKLFF. The CDR3 DNA reads as TGTGCCTGGAGTGGTGACATGATTAATGAAAAACTGTTTTTT.